This TCR beta chain is from a study of T cell repertoires in cytomegalovirus infection. Across the whole study: Signatures in public TCR beta sequences pointed to both CMV infection and matching HLA type. Notes on the study in general: Summed public TCR beta family frequency identified CMV carriers bearing the relevant HLA. HLA-C-restricted TCR beta clonotypes specific for CMV led the ex vivo response.

TCRdb reprocessed the reads with MiXCR, giving one entry per CDR3 protein. The sample has under 350,000 distinct CDR3 sequences, more than 8% seen once. The CDR3 is 14 amino acids. Germline V gene data show CDR1 as SGHTA and CDR2 as FQGNSA. This clonotype was observed many times. Its antigen is currently unknown. The junction does not match germline at one end; this may be a read error. The receptor was derived from a human donor in good health (CMV status not recorded). Some clones in this sample may be carry-over from other donors' samples. The chain carries TRBV7-2 and TRBJ2-5; TRBD2 might be the D (5 bases). The sequenced sample consisted of PBMCs. For the CDR3, the DNA is TGTGCCAGCAGTTTAGGACGGGGATGGGAGACCCAGTACTTC. It codes for CASSLGRGWETQYF.